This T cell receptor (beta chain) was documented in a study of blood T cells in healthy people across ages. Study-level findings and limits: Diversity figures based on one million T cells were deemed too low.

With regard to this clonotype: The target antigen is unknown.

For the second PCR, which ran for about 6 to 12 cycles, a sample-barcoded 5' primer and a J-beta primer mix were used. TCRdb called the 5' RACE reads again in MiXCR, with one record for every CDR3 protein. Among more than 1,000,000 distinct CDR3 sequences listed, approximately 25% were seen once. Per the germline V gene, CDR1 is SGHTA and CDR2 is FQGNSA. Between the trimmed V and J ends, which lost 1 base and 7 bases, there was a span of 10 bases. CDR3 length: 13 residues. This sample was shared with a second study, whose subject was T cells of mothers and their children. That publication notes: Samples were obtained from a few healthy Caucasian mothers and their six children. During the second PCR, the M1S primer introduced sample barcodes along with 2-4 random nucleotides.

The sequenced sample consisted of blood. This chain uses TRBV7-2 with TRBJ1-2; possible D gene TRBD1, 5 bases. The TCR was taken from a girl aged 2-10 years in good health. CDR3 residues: CASSLGGGGGYTF. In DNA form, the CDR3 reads TGTGCCAGCAGCTTAGGTGGGGGAGGTGGCTACACCTTC.